This TCR beta chain comes out of a study of radiation and T cells in renal cell carcinoma. Findings of the study overall: Without pretreatment biopsies, baseline tumor clonotype presence was undetermined.

Profiled with immunoSEQ multiplex PCR; TCRdb holds only in-frame clones, not every one. The repertoire holds roughly 80,000 clones, with approximately 87% as singletons. As to time point: blood 4 weeks post-SBRT, at nephrectomy. The treatment: 15 Gy SBRT to primary tumor, nephrectomy 4 weeks later. Nephrectomy followed 15 Gy stereotactic body radiation by 4 weeks. Serial blood draws occurred at baseline and 2 and 4 weeks post-SBRT. The length of the CDR3 is 15 residues. Germline loops: CDR1 MNHNY, CDR2 SVGAGI (reference sequence). In the case of this clone: Its specificity is unknown. The junction differs from germline at one of its ends, possibly a read error.

Sequenced material: blood, taken from a patient whose treatment included radiotherapy and nephrectomy. The receptor's source is a woman aged 55-70 years with renal cell carcinoma. The rearrangement uses TRBV6-6 and TRBJ1-5, with D perhaps TRBD1 (5 bases). CDR3 residues: CANSPLVEGYQPQHF. CDR3 in DNA: TGTGCCAACAGTCCTCTCGTGGAGGGGTATCAGCCCCAGCATTTT.